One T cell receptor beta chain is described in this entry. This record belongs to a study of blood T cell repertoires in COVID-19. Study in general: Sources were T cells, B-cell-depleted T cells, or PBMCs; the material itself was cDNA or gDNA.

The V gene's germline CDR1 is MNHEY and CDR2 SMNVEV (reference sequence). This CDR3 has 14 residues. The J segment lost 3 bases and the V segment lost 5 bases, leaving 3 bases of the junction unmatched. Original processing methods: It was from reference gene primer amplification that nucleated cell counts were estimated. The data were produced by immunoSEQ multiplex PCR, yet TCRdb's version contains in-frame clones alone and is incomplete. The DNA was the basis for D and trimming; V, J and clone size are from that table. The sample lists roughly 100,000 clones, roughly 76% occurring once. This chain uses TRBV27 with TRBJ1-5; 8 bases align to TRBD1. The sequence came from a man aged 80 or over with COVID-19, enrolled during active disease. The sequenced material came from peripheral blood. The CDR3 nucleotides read TGTGCCAGCAGTCCAGGGGGCTTCAATCAGCCCCAGCATTTT. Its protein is CASSPGGFNQPQHF.